These T cell receptor beta chains were read from a single sample in a study of T cells after yellow fever vaccination. A single record per CDR3 protein comes from TCRdb applying MiXCR to the 5' RACE reads. The profile shows hundreds of thousands of distinct CDR3 sequences, approximately 8% of them singletons. This specimen was PBMCs, taken about 41 days after the first yellow fever vaccination. The receptors stem from a man younger than 30 who received the YFV17D yellow fever vaccine. CDR3s include the opening cysteine and the closing phenylalanine or tryptophan. Each record gives: V gene, clone size, J gene, D gene, CDR3 DNA, CDR3 protein. D genes are given only for firm matches. Size tells how often a clone was seen (once, few, many) or the class of an expanded clone, and some rows leave it out.

V: TRBV7-3; size: -; J: TRBJ1-1; D: -; DNA: TGTGCCAGCAGCAAACAGGGATGGAACACTGAAGCTTTCTTT; CDR3: CASSKQGWNTEAFF
V: TRBV4-1; size: few; J: TRBJ1-5; D: TRBD1; DNA: TGCGCCAGCAGCCCTGCCGGGACAGGGGGCAGGCAGCCCCAGCATTTT; CDR3: CASSPAGTGGRQPQHF
V: TRBV7-2; size: few; J: TRBJ2-2; D: -; DNA: TGTGCCAGCAGCTTAGTCGGGGGCGTGAACACCGGGGAGCTGTTTTTT; CDR3: CASSLVGGVNTGELFF
V: TRBV7-9; size: many; J: TRBJ2-5; D: -; DNA: TGTGCCAGCAGCTGGTCCCGGGGTCAAGAGACCCAGTACTTC; CDR3: CASSWSRGQETQYF
V: TRBV9; size: -; J: TRBJ2-7; D: -; DNA: TGTGCCAGCAGCGTCGGGTCCAACTACGAGCAGTACTTC; CDR3: CASSVGSNYEQYF
V: TRBV5-1; size: -; J: TRBJ2-7; D: -; DNA: TGCGCCAACCAATTCAGGGTGGAAGTATACGAGCAGTACTTC; CDR3: CANQFRVEVYEQYF
V: TRBV6-2/TRBV6-3; size: few; J: TRBJ1-1; D: -; DNA: TGTGCCAGCAAGAGAGACCCTAACACTGAAGCTTTCTTT; CDR3: CASKRDPNTEAFF
V: TRBV7-3; size: -; J: TRBJ2-1; D: -; DNA: TGTGCCAGCAGCCCGGGAAGCGGAACCTACAATGAGCAGTTCTTC; CDR3: CASSPGSGTYNEQFF
V: TRBV29-1; size: -; J: TRBJ2-1; D: TRBD2; DNA: TGCAGCGTTGAAGGGGGTAGCGGGGAGCCATACAATGAGCAGTTCTTC; CDR3: CSVEGGSGEPYNEQFF
V: TRBV5-1; size: many; J: TRBJ2-3; D: TRBD1; DNA: TGCGCCAGCAGCTCGACAGGGGCAGATACGCAGTATTTT; CDR3: CASSSTGADTQYF
V: TRBV6-5; size: -; J: TRBJ1-2; D: -; DNA: TGTGCCAGCAGTTACTCAACGGGATTGGCCTATGGCTACACCTTC; CDR3: CASSYSTGLAYGYTF
V: TRBV6-5; size: -; J: TRBJ2-7; D: TRBD2; DNA: TGTGCCAGCAGTTACAGGGTGGAGCGGGGACCCTGGGAAAAGCAGTACTTC; CDR3: CASSYRVERGPWEKQYF
V: TRBV28; size: many; J: TRBJ2-1; D: -; DNA: TGTGCCAGCACTCAGTCGGGGGACGTCAATGAGCAGTTCTTC; CDR3: CASTQSGDVNEQFF
V: TRBV20-1; size: many; J: TRBJ2-1; D: TRBD2; DNA: TGCAGTGCTAGAGATGGAGCGGGGGCCTACAATGAGCAGTTCTTC; CDR3: CSARDGAGAYNEQFF
V: TRBV12-3/TRBV12-4; size: -; J: TRBJ2-3; D: TRBD1; DNA: TGTGCCAGCAGTTTAGGGGCAGACAGGGCCACAGATACGCAGTATTTT; CDR3: CASSLGADRATDTQYF
V: TRBV4-2; size: few; J: TRBJ2-7; D: TRBD2; DNA: TGTGCCAGCAGCCAAGATCGGTCGGGGGGGCTGAGTGAGCAGTACTTC; CDR3: CASSQDRSGGLSEQYF
V: TRBV19; size: -; J: TRBJ1-2; D: TRBD1; DNA: TGTGCCAGCACAGGGACAGTTTTAGGCGGCTACACCTTC; CDR3: CASTGTVLGGYTF
V: TRBV20-1; size: -; J: TRBJ2-3; D: TRBD1; DNA: TGCAGTGCTGTGCGGGGACAGGGAAGTTCGGATACGCAGTATTTT; CDR3: CSAVRGQGSSDTQYF
V: TRBV3-1; size: -; J: TRBJ1-2; D: TRBD1; DNA: TGTGCCAGCAGACTACAGGGGCCTAACTATGGCTACACCTTC; CDR3: CASRLQGPNYGYTF
V: TRBV5-1; size: few; J: TRBJ2-5; D: -; DNA: TGCGCCAGCGGGGGCGGGTCTAGCGGAGAGACCCAGTACTTC; CDR3: CASGGGSSGETQYF
V: TRBV7-2; size: many; J: TRBJ1-4; D: TRBD1; DNA: TGTGCCAGCAGCCGAGGCCGAGTGAGGACAGGGGGCGGAAAACTGTTTTTT; CDR3: CASSRGRVRTGGGKLFF
V: TRBV19; size: many; J: TRBJ1-6; D: -; DNA: TGTGCCAGTAGTCTCACGGAGAATTCACCCCTCCACTTT; CDR3: CASSLTENSPLHF
V: TRBV7-2; size: -; J: TRBJ2-2; D: -; DNA: TGTGCCAGCAGCCTAAATCCCGGAGGGGTCACCGGGGAGCTGTTTTTT; CDR3: CASSLNPGGVTGELFF
V: TRBV7-2; size: many; J: TRBJ2-5; D: -; DNA: TGTGCCAGCAGCCAACAGCGGGCCCCCGAGGAGACCCAGTACTTC; CDR3: CASSQQRAPEETQYF
V: TRBV4-3; size: few; J: TRBJ1-5; D: -; DNA: TGCGCCAGCAGCCAAGATATACGGGGCAGTCAGCCCCAGCATTTT; CDR3: CASSQDIRGSQPQHF
V: TRBV6-2/TRBV6-3; size: few; J: TRBJ2-4; D: TRBD1; DNA: TGTGCCAGCAAGCCGGACAGGGTGGGGGACATTCAGTACTTC; CDR3: CASKPDRVGDIQYF
V: TRBV5-4; size: -; J: TRBJ2-1; D: TRBD2; DNA: TGTGCCAGCAGCCCGGGACTAGGCGGTTACAATGAGCAGTTCTTC; CDR3: CASSPGLGGYNEQFF
V: TRBV20-1; size: few; J: TRBJ2-3; D: -; DNA: TGCAGTGCCCGCCCCCCCAGGGGCGCCGTAGATACGCAGTATTTT; CDR3: CSARPPRGAVDTQYF
V: TRBV5-4; size: few; J: TRBJ1-2; D: -; DNA: TGTGCCAGCGTCGGGGCAAACCAAGATGGCTACACCTTC; CDR3: CASVGANQDGYTF
V: TRBV20-1; size: -; J: TRBJ2-1; D: -; DNA: TGCAGTGCAACAGAGCATACTTCCGACAATGAGCAGTTCTTC; CDR3: CSATEHTSDNEQFF
V: TRBV6-5; size: -; J: TRBJ1-4; D: -; DNA: TGTGCCAGCAGTTTCACTTCAGAGCCAACTAATGAAAAACTGTTTTTT; CDR3: CASSFTSEPTNEKLFF
V: TRBV4-3; size: few; J: TRBJ2-5; D: -; DNA: TGCGCCAGCAGCCAAGAAAACCAAGAGACCCAGTACTTC; CDR3: CASSQENQETQYF
V: TRBV6-2/TRBV6-3; size: few; J: TRBJ2-1; D: -; DNA: TGTGCCACCTTAGAAATCGGCACCTACAATGAGCAGTTCTTC; CDR3: CATLEIGTYNEQFF
V: TRBV5-6; size: many; J: TRBJ1-2; D: -; DNA: TGTGCCAGCAGCTTGGATATACGTGGCTACACCTTC; CDR3: CASSLDIRGYTF
V: TRBV7-8; size: few; J: TRBJ1-5; D: TRBD1; DNA: TGTGCCAGCTCGGGGGGACAGCTAAGAGCAGAGCCCCAGCATTTT; CDR3: CASSGGQLRAEPQHF
V: TRBV7-9; size: few; J: TRBJ2-3; D: TRBD2; DNA: TGTGCCAGCAGACGGACTAGCGGGAGGAGCACAGATACGCAGTATTTT; CDR3: CASRRTSGRSTDTQYF